This TCR beta chain was captured by sequencing in a study of shared clonotypes between healthy human individuals. The germline V and J ends were trimmed by 0 bases and 1 base, with 12 bases remaining between them. The CDR3 has 16 residues. Germline values: CDR1 SGHTA, CDR2 FQGNSA. Clones were read by immunoSEQ multiplex PCR, and TCRdb kept only the in-frame ones, dropping some. The sample consists of 2 million to 2.5 million clones, less than 95% of them appearing once. Material for sequencing was naive CD4+ T cells from PBMCs. As to subset: CD45RA+ positively selected. The V call is TRBV7-2, the J call TRBJ2-5, with unresolved D. The TCR comes from a man aged 18 to 29 in good health. Some clones in this sample may be carry-over from other donors' samples. This CDR3 is CASSLAQLGPQETQYF. The CDR3 DNA reads as TGTGCCAGCAGCTTAGCCCAGCTAGGGCCCCAAGAGACCCAGTACTTC. The full variable domain, with the rest looked up from reference TRBV7-2 and TRBJ2-5, is GAGVSQSPSNKVTEKGKDVELRCDPISGHTALYWYRQSLGQGLEFLIYFQGNSAPDKSGLPSDRFSAERTGGSVSTLTIQRTQQEDSAVYLCASSLAQLGPQETQYFGPGTRLLVL.